This note documents a single TCR beta chain sequence. Clinical history reported by participants formed the basis on which cohorts were assigned. Donors in Cohort 3 counted as recovered after two negative PCRs, clearance, or symptom resolution. In the study's own analysis: Amplified reference gene primers provided the basis for estimating nucleated cell counts. Sequencing was performed with immunoSEQ multiplex PCR; in TCRdb, only in-frame clones are kept and a portion is missing. V, J and clone size were drawn from that table, and D and trimming were deduced from the DNA. The sample yields approximately 360,000 clones, less than 90% seen once. The data derive from a study of blood T cell repertoires in COVID-19. The CDR3 has 15 amino acids. Trimming took off 3 bases at V and 6 bases at J, with 18 bases between the two ends. Per germline, CDR1 SGHNT and CDR2 YENEEA.

V gene TRBV11-3 combines with J gene TRBJ2-7, with D perhaps matching TRBD1 (6 bases). Sequenced input: PBMCs or T cells enriched from blood (not recorded which). The receptor comes from a woman between 50 and 59 years old who had recovered from COVID-19. The CDR3 spells CASSLGSTQGFEQYF. Here the CDR3 DNA reads TGTGCCAGCAGCTTGGGGTCTACACAGGGATTCGAGCAGTACTTC.